This TCR beta chain appears in the sequencing data of a study of T-cell reconstitution after alpha-beta-depleted transplantation in children. It was with unique molecular identifiers that the TCRbeta library was prepared. TCRdb reprocessed the PCR reads via MiXCR and lists one record per CDR3 protein. The table has 490,000 or so distinct CDR3 sequences, 10% to 13% seen once. This clonotype has just a few counts. This sequence was found in a child younger than 10 with inherited bone marrow failure, due to receive a stem cell transplant. The sequenced sample was PBMCs, obtained before TCRalphabeta/CD19-depleted stem cell transplant.

The CDR3 nucleotides are TGTGCCAGCAGCCTTGACAGGAACTCCTACAATGAGCAGTTCTTC. Amino acid sequence: CASSLDRNSYNEQFF. The chain uses TRBV6-2 or TRBV6-3 and TRBJ2-1, with D possibly TRBD1 on 6 matching bases. V lost 6 bases and J lost 0, with 12 bases in between. Germline CDR1 is MNHEY and CDR2 is SVGEGT. The CDR3 has 15 amino acids.